This passage covers 23 T cell receptor beta chains from one sample sequenced in a study of cytomegalovirus exposure and HLA in healthy donors. Researchers ran the PCR with 60 Vbeta and 13 Jbeta primers. This table comes from immunoSEQ multiplex PCR, and its TCRdb copy is limited to in-frame clones, with some not included. In the table there are around 160,000 clones, 78% of which are singletons. Input material: PBMCs. Receptor source: a man in his forties in good health and CMV-seropositive.

Note on this clone: This specimen includes other DNA sequences encoding the same CDR3. The chain recombines TRBV6-1 with TRBJ2-7; no clear D. Germline CDR1 and CDR2: MNHNS and SASEGT. This CDR3 region has 13 residues. Trimming pared 1 base from V and 3 bases from J, leaving 7 bases between. CDR3 sequence reads: CASSEDRGYEQYF. CDR3 bases: TGTGCCAGCAGTGAAGATCGCGGCTACGAGCAGTACTTC.

The J gene is TRBJ2-1, the V gene TRBV5-4, with 13 bases that match TRBD2. V lost 5 bases to trimming and J lost 8 bases; unmatched junction nucleotides: 7. From germline, CDR1 is SGHNT and CDR2 YYREEE (reference sequence). The CDR3 runs to 15 residues. The CDR3 DNA follows: TGTGCCAGCAGAAGGACTAGCGGGAGCCATCATGAGCAGTTCTTC. It encodes CASRRTSGSHHEQFF.

The rearrangement links TRBV29-1 to TRBJ2-4; possible D gene TRBD1, 6 bases. Between the trimmed V and J ends, which lost 6 bases and 3 bases, there was a span of 12 bases. CDR1 SQVTM and CDR2 ANQGSEA come from the germline V gene. This CDR3 is built from 13 residues. DNA for the CDR3: TGCAGCGTCCACCGGGACAACAAAAACATTCAGTACTTC. This sequence encodes CSVHRDNKNIQYF.

The chain employs TRBV11-3 and TRBJ2-1; D may be TRBD1 (5 bases). CDR1 and CDR2 (germline): SGHNT, YENEEA. Trimming removed 8 bases at V and 6 bases at J, with 11 bases between. CDR3 length equals 12 residues. In DNA form, the CDR3 reads TGTGCCAGCCAAACAGGTGGCAATGAGCAGTTCTTC. Its protein is CASQTGGNEQFF. The full variable domain, completed using reference TRBV11-3 and TRBJ2-1, is EAGVVQSPRYKIIEKKQPVAFWCNPISGHNTLYWYLQNLGQGPELLIRYENEEAVDDSQLPKDRFSAERLKGVDSTLKIQPAELGDSAVYLCASQTGGNEQFFGPGTRLTVL.

This clone was counted once. The rearrangement joins TRBV5-1 to TRBJ2-1; maybe TRBD2 (5 bases). The V gene's germline CDR1 is SGHRS and CDR2 YFSETQ. This CDR3 is built from 16 residues. Trimming shortened V by 0 bases and J by 0 bases, and 10 bases separated the two germline ends. The CDR3 spells CASSLGGQASYNEQFF. The CDR3 DNA reads TGCGCCAGCAGCTTGGGAGGGCAGGCCTCCTACAATGAGCAGTTCTTC.

V gene TRBV30 combines with J gene TRBJ1-6; 7 nucleotides align to TRBD1. The junction had 16 bases not matched to a gene; V was cut back by 0 bases and J by 5 bases. The CDR3 runs 19 residues. Germline V gene lookup returns CDR1 GTSNPN and CDR2 SVGIG (reference sequence). The CDR3 region is CAWSVLGGQFKVNNSPLHF. In DNA, the CDR3 is TGTGCCTGGAGTGTACTGGGGGGACAGTTCAAAGTAAATAATTCACCCCTCCACTTT.

The chain has TRBV27 and TRBJ1-2; 7 bases match TRBD1. J lost 7 bases, V lost 7 bases, and 9 bases had no gene match. The CDR3 spans 13 residues. From germline, CDR1 is MNHEY and CDR2 SMNVEV (reference sequence). The CDR3 DNA is TGTGCCAGCACCAGAGAGGGGGCAGGTGGCTACACCTTC. Protein: CASTREGAGGYTF.

This chain links TRBV21-1 with TRBJ2-3; the table's D call, TRBD2, was not checked against the DNA. TRBV21-1 is a documented pseudogene. The CDR3 runs to 21 residues. The CDR3 loop reads CASSNSGTSGRGRGGTDTQYF. CDR3 coding DNA: TGTGCCAGCAGCAATTCGGGGACTAGCGGGAGAGGCCGGGGCGGCACAGATACGCAGTATTTT.

This chain joins TRBV11-2 and TRBJ2-2; 9 bases fit TRBD2. The J segment lost 2 bases and the V segment lost 4 bases, leaving 5 bases of the junction unmatched. The germline CDR1 and CDR2 sequences are SGHAT and FQNNGV. The CDR3 contains 16 residues. The CDR3 DNA follows: TGTGCCAGCAGCTCCCGACTAGCGGTAAACACCGGGGAGCTGTTTTTT. Translated: CASSSRLAVNTGELFF.

The chain joins TRBV19 to TRBJ1-6, with 9 bases identical to TRBD1. Per germline, CDR1 LNHDA and CDR2 SQIVND (reference sequence). Trimming cost V 7 bases and J 7 bases; bases outside gene matches: 8. The CDR3 consists of 15 residues. CDR3 loop: CASKSDGQGNSPLHF. Here the CDR3 DNA reads TGTGCCAGTAAATCTGACGGACAGGGGAATTCACCCCTCCACTTT. The whole variable domain, remainder taken from reference TRBV19 and TRBJ1-6, is DGGITQSPKYLFRKEGQNVTLSCEQNLNHDAMYWYRQDPGQGLRLIYYSQIVNDFQKGDIAEGYSVSREKKESFPLTVTSAQKNPTAFYLCASKSDGQGNSPLHFGNGTRLTVT.

The gene calls are TRBV11-3 and TRBJ2-3; D perhaps matches TRBD2 (5 bases). V lost 0 bases and J lost 9, with 7 bases in between. This CDR3 spans 12 amino acids. Germline loops: CDR1 SGHNT, CDR2 YENEEA. The CDR3 DNA follows: TGTGCCAGCAGCTTAGAAGGGAGCACGCAGTATTTT. It encodes CASSLEGSTQYF.

The chain couples TRBV5-1 to TRBJ1-1; D not resolved. V shed 4 bases and J shed 1 base, with 11 bases lying between them. From germline, CDR1 is SGHRS and CDR2 YFSETQ. The CDR3 runs to 14 residues. The CDR3 spells CASSRIAENTEAFF. The DNA of the CDR3 is TGCGCCAGCAGCCGTATCGCAGAGAACACTGAAGCTTTCTTT. Filled out from reference TRBV5-1 and TRBJ1-1, the complete variable domain reads KAGVTQTPRYLIKTRGQQVTLSCSPISGHRSVSWYQQTPGQGLQFLFEYFSETQRNKGNFPGRFSGRQFSNSRSEMNVSTLELGDSALYLCASSRIAENTEAFFGQGTRLTVV.

V is TRBV5-4 and J is TRBJ2-7; D remains unclear. The V and J ends lost 7 bases and 0 bases respectively, with 11 bases between them. Per germline, CDR1 SGHNT and CDR2 YYREEE (reference sequence). The CDR3 is 13 residues long. The DNA for the CDR3 is TGTGCCAGCTCGGATCCGGGCTCCTACGAGCAGTACTTC. Amino acids: CASSDPGSYEQYF.

V and J are TRBV7-8 and TRBJ1-5; D call uncertain. V was shortened by 3 bases and J by 3 bases, with 15 bases between the two germline ends. CDR1 and CDR2 (germline): SGHVS, FQNEAQ. The CDR3 is 16 amino acids. The DNA for the CDR3 is TGTGCCAGCAGCTTCGGTCTTGGGCCCTTCAATCAGCCCCAGCATTTT. This sequence encodes CASSFGLGPFNQPQHF.

To note about this clone: Other DNA sequences within the sample encode an identical CDR3. V is TRBV4-2 and J is TRBJ1-1; 9 nucleotides match TRBD1. CDR1 LGHNA and CDR2 YNFKEQ come from the germline V gene. This CDR3 is built from 16 residues. J gave up 5 bases and V 4 bases, and 11 bases lay outside the gene matches. CDR3 amino acids: CASSRGTGRFRTEAFF. CDR3 nucleotides: TGTGCCAGCAGCCGGGGGACAGGGCGGTTTAGGACTGAAGCTTTCTTT.

This clone was seen a single time. The rearrangement joins TRBV13 to TRBJ2-1; 9 bases are a match to TRBD1. V lost 5 bases, J lost 8 bases, and 10 bases stayed unmatched. This CDR3 is built from 15 residues. In germline, CDR1 is PRHDT, CDR2 FYEKMQ (reference sequence). As DNA, the CDR3 is TGTGCCAGCAGCCGAGGACAGGGGTACGTAGATGAGCAGTTCTTC. It encodes CASSRGQGYVDEQFF. The full variable domain, in which reference TRBV13 and TRBJ2-1 provide the parts outside the CDR3, is AAGVIQSPRHLIKEKRETATLKCYPIPRHDTVYWYQQGPGQDPQFLISFYEKMQSDKGSIPDRFSAQQFSDYHSELNMSSLELGDSALYFCASSRGQGYVDEQFFGPGTRLTVL.

The chain couples TRBV6-1 to TRBJ2-1; D call uncertain. V was pared by 10 bases and J by 0 bases, with 10 bases between. Germline CDR1 reads MNHNS; CDR2 reads SASEGT. The CDR3 consists of 13 residues. CDR3 protein: CATRSRSYNEQFF. The DNA of the CDR3 is TGTGCCACCAGGAGTCGCTCCTACAATGAGCAGTTCTTC.

The J gene is TRBJ2-4, the V gene TRBV2; unclear D gene. Germline lookup yields CDR1 SNHLY and CDR2 FYNNEI. This CDR3 region has 12 residues. Trimming left V 7 bases short and J 8 bases short, with 12 bases between. CDR3 sequence reads: CASKEEWHIQYF. The CDR3 region has the DNA TGTGCCAGCAAAGAGGAATGGCACATTCAGTACTTC.

The V gene is TRBV5-1, the J gene TRBJ2-2; 8 bases are a match to TRBD2. The trim removed 6 bases at V and 3 bases at J, leaving 13 bases unmatched. CDR1 is SGHRS, CDR2 YFSETQ, per germline. CDR3 length: 17 residues. The CDR3: CASTRWTSWEDTGELFF. CDR3 in DNA: TGCGCCAGCACCCGATGGACTAGCTGGGAGGACACCGGGGAGCTGTTTTTT.

This chain joins TRBV7-2 and TRBJ1-5, with D possibly matching TRBD1 (6 bases). The germline V gene encodes CDR1 SGHTA and CDR2 FQGNSA. This CDR3 is built from 13 residues. Trimming left V 1 base short and J 6 bases short, with 7 bases between. CDR3 amino acids: CASSLVQGQPQHF. The CDR3 nucleotides read TGTGCCAGCAGCTTAGTACAGGGTCAGCCCCAGCATTTT.

The V gene is TRBV6-5, the J gene TRBJ1-4; D might be TRBD1 (5 bases). CDR1 MNHEY and CDR2 SVGAGI come from the germline V gene. The CDR3 covers 15 residues. Trimming took off 6 bases at V and 0 bases at J, with 11 bases between the two ends. In DNA, the CDR3 is TGTGCCAGCAGACCGACAGTGGCAACTAATGAAAAACTGTTTTTT. Translated: CASRPTVATNEKLFF.

As to this clone: Other DNA sequences in the sample encode the same CDR3. The rearrangement links TRBV27 to TRBJ2-1; TRBD2 matches 11 bases. The CDR3 has 15 residues. Germline V CDR1 and CDR2: MNHEY, SMNVEV (reference sequence). J lost 3 bases, V lost 5 bases, and 3 bases had no gene match. The CDR3 coding sequence is TGTGCCAGCAGTCTCGGGACTAGCGGCTACAATGAGCAGTTCTTC. It codes for CASSLGTSGYNEQFF.

This clone occurred a few times. The chain couples TRBV9 to TRBJ1-2; 9 positions agree with TRBD1. Germline CDR1 reads SGDLS; CDR2 reads YYNGEE. This CDR3 contains 15 residues. Losses at the gene ends were 4 bases for V and 3 bases for J; bases not matched to a gene: 7. The CDR3 loop reads CASSTSGTGHYGYTF. The CDR3 DNA sequence: TGTGCCAGCAGCACCTCCGGGACAGGGCACTATGGCTACACCTTC.